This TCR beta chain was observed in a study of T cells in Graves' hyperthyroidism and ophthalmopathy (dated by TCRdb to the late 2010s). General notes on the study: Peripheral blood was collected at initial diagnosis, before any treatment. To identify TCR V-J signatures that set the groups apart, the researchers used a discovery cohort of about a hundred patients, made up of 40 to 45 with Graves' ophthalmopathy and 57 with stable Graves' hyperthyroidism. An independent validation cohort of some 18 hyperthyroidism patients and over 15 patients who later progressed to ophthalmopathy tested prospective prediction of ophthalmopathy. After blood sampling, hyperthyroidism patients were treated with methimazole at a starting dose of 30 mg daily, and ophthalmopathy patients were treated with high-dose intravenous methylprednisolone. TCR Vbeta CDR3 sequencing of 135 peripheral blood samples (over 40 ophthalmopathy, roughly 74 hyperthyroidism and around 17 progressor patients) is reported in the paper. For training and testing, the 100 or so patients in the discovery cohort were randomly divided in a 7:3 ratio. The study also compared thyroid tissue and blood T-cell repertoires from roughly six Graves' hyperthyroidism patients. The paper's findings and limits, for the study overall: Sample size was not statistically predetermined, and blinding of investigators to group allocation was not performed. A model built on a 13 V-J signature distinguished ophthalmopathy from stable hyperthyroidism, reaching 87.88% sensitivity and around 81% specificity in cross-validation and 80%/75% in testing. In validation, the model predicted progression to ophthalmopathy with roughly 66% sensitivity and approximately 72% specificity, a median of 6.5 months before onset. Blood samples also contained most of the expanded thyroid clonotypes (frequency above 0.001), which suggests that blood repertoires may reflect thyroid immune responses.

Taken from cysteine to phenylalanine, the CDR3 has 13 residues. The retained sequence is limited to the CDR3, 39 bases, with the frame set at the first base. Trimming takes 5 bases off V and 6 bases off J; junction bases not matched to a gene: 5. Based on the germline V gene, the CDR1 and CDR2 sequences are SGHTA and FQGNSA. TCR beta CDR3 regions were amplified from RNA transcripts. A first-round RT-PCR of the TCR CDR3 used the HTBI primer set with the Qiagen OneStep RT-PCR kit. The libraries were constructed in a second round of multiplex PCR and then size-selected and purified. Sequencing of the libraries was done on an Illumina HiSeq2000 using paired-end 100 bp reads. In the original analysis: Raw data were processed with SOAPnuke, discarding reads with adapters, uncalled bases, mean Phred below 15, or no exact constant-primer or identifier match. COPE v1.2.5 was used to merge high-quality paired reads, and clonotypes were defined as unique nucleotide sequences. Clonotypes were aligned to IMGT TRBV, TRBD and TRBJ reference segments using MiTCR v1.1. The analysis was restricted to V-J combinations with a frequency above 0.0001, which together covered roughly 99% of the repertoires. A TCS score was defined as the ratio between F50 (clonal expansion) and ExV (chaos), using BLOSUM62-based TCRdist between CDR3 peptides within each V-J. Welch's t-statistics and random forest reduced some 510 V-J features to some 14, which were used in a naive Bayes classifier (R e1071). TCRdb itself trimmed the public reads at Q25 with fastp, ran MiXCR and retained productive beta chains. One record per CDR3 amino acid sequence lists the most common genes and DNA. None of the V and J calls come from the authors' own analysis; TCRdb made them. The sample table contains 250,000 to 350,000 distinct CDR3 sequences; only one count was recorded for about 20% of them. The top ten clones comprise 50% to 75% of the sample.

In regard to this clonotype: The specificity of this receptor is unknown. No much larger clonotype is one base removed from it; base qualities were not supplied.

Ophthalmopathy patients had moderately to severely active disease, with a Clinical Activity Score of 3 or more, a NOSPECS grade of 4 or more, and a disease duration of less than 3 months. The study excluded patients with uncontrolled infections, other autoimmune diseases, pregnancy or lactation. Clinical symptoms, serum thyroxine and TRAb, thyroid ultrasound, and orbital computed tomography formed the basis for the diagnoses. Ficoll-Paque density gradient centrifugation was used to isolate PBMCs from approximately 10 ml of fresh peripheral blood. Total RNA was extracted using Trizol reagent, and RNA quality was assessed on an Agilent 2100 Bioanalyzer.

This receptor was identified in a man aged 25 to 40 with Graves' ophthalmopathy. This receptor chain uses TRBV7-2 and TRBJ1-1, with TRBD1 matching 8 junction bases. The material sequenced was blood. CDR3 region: CASSQDRAPEAFF. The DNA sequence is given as TGTGCCAGCAGCCAGGACAGGGCCCCTGAAGCTTTCTTT.